Presented here are 14 T cell receptor beta chains from one specimen sequenced in a study of blood T cell repertoires in COVID-19. The method was immunoSEQ multiplex PCR; TCRdb's version includes in-frame clones alone and lacks a portion of them. The sample holds 130,000 to 150,000 clones; around 87% are singletons and the top ten take 1% to 1.5%. The sample taken for sequencing was PBMCs or T cells enriched from blood (not recorded which). The receptors were gathered from a woman in her 30s with acute COVID-19.

This clone was observed once. The rearrangement links TRBV4-3 to TRBJ1-3; perhaps TRBD1 as D (6 bases). V gave up 0 bases and J gave up 3 bases, with 12 bases separating them. Looked up from germline, CDR1 is LGHNA and CDR2 is YSLEER. The CDR3 totals 16 residues. Here the CDR3 DNA reads TGCGCCAGCAGCCAAGATTGGACAGTTGGTGGAAACACCATATATTTT. Translating gives CASSQDWTVGGNTIYF.

The chain carries TRBV30 and TRBJ1-6, with D uncertain. The V end lost 0 bases, the J end lost 8 bases, and 11 bases lay between the germline ends. The CDR3 is 14 residues long. The germline CDR1 and CDR2 sequences are GTSNPN and SVGIG (reference sequence). This CDR3 reads CAWSVGGFDSPLHF. The CDR3 nucleotides read TGTGCCTGGAGTGTTGGCGGGTTCGATTCACCCCTCCACTTT.

Remarks on this clone: The same CDR3 also results from other DNA sequences found in this sample. The rearrangement joins TRBV5-1 to TRBJ2-1, with 11 bases lining up with TRBD2. CDR1 and CDR2 from the germline V gene are SGHRS and YFSETQ. The CDR3 spans 16 residues. V shed 0 bases, J shed 7 bases, and the junction held 6 bases outside the gene matches. The CDR3: CASSLGLAGGYNEQFF. The CDR3 DNA reads TGCGCCAGCAGCTTGGGGCTAGCGGGAGGATATAATGAGCAGTTCTTC.

The chain joins TRBV7-8 to TRBJ2-1, with D maybe TRBD1 (5 bases). CDR3 length: 14 residues. The V gene's germline CDR1 is SGHVS and CDR2 FQNEAQ. With 5 bases removed from V and 5 bases from J, the gap between germline ends came to 13 bases. The CDR3 DNA reads as TGTGCCAGCAGCACCTACGACAGAGACAATGAGCAGTTCTTC. This codes for CASSTYDRDNEQFF.

The table lists this clone with a count of one. V is TRBV11-3 and J is TRBJ1-4, with 10 bases identical to TRBD1. CDR1 and CDR2 (germline): SGHNT, YENEEA. V gave up 2 bases and J gave up 7 bases; unmatched junction bases: 10. This CDR3 region has 17 residues. The CDR3 spells CASSLSSRRDRGEKLFF. CDR3 DNA sequence: TGTGCCAGCAGCTTATCATCCCGCCGGGACAGGGGTGAAAAACTGTTTTTT. The whole variable domain, filled in from reference TRBV11-3 and TRBJ1-4, reads EAGVVQSPRYKIIEKKQPVAFWCNPISGHNTLYWYLQNLGQGPELLIRYENEEAVDDSQLPKDRFSAERLKGVDSTLKIQPAELGDSAVYLCASSLSSRRDRGEKLFFGSGTQLSVL.

The chain couples TRBV11-2 to TRBJ1-1; TRBD1 agrees at 8 bases. The CDR3 sequence is 14 residues long. Germline-derived CDR1 and CDR2 are SGHAT and FQNNGV. Losses at the gene ends were 7 bases for V and 3 bases for J; bases not matched to a gene: 7. In DNA form, the CDR3 reads TGTGCCAGCACCAGGGGGCTTCAATACACTGAAGCTTTCTTT. As protein: CASTRGLQYTEAFF.

The CDR3 region is CASSRLAQETQYF. Here the CDR3 DNA reads TGTGCCAGCTCCCGACTAGCACAAGAGACCCAGTACTTC. V and J are TRBV18 and TRBJ2-5; 7 bases are a match to TRBD2. Germline V lookup: CDR1 KGHSH, CDR2 LQKENI. The CDR3 sequence is 13 residues long. V trimming: 6 bases; J trimming: 2 bases; junction bases outside the gene matches: 3.

J is TRBJ1-5 and V is TRBV7-9; D remains unclear. Trimming removed 7 bases from V and 5 bases from J, with 9 bases in between. Germline CDR1 SEHNR, CDR2 FQNEAQ (reference sequence). The CDR3 extends over 12 amino acids. CDR3 protein: CASTPLDQPQHF. In DNA form, the CDR3 reads TGTGCCAGCACTCCACTGGATCAGCCCCAGCATTTT.

The rearrangement uses TRBV6-4 and TRBJ1-2, with D maybe TRBD1 (5 bases). The germline CDR1 and CDR2 sequences are MRHNA and SNTAGT. V lost 4 bases, J lost 2 bases, and 8 bases lay in between. CDR3 size: 13 residues. As DNA, the CDR3 is TGTGCCAGCAGTGGGACACGGAACTATGGCTACACCTTC. Translation gives CASSGTRNYGYTF.

The V and J genes are TRBV28 and TRBJ1-5; 10 nucleotides match TRBD1. Germline CDR1 is MDHEN and CDR2 is SYDVKM. After removal of 8 bases from V and 5 bases from J, the junction contained 12 bases not matched to a gene. There are 16 residues in the CDR3. The DNA of the CDR3 is TGTGCCAGCCCAAGACAGGGGGCTTGTCTGCATCAGCCCCAGCATTTT. Protein product: CASPRQGACLHQPQHF. Using reference TRBV28 and TRBJ1-5 for the parts outside the CDR3, the full variable domain is DVKVTQSSRYLVKRTGEKVFLECVQDMDHENMFWYRQDPGLGLRLIYFSYDVKMKEKGDIPEGYSVSREKKERFSLILESASTNQTSMYLCASPRQGACLHQPQHFGDGTRLSIL.

V and J are TRBV5-1 and TRBJ1-2; 8 bases are shared with TRBD1. CDR1 and CDR2 (germline): SGHRS, YFSETQ. CDR3 size: 16 residues. Trimming took 3 bases from V and 4 from J; bases not matched to a gene: 11. CDR3 amino acids: CASSSSPRGRVYGYTF. The CDR3 DNA reads TGCGCCAGCAGCTCGAGCCCCAGGGGGCGCGTCTATGGCTACACCTTC.

The V gene is TRBV5-4, the J gene TRBJ2-7, with D maybe TRBD1 (6 bases). Trimming took off 1 base at V and 5 bases at J, with 10 bases between the two ends. The germline V gene has CDR1 SGHNT and CDR2 YYREEE (reference sequence). The CDR3 sequence is 13 residues long. CDR3 nucleotide sequence: TGTGCCAGCAGCTTGTCCCAGGGGAACGAGCAGTACTTC. This codes for CASSLSQGNEQYF. Combining the CDR3 with reference TRBV5-4 and TRBJ2-7 gives the whole variable domain ETGVTQSPTHLIKTRGQQVTLRCSSQSGHNTVSWYQQALGQGPQFIFQYYREEENGRGNFPPRFSGLQFPNYSSELNVNALELDDSALYLCASSLSQGNEQYFGPGTRLTVT.

The chain carries TRBV25-1 and TRBJ1-5, with D perhaps TRBD1 (6 bases). With 3 bases removed from V and 3 bases from J, the gap between germline ends came to 21 bases. Germline V gene sequence: CDR1 MGHDK, CDR2 SYGVNS. This CDR3 comprises 18 residues. The CDR3 reads CASSDSHGPDSANQPQHF. CDR3 coding DNA: TGTGCCAGCAGTGACTCCCACGGCCCGGACAGTGCCAATCAGCCCCAGCATTTT.

This clone was counted between two and nine times. V usage is TRBV9 and J usage is TRBJ2-1; the D gene is possibly TRBD1 (6 bases). Germline-derived CDR1 and CDR2 are SGDLS and YYNGEE. V was trimmed by 4 bases and J by 6 bases, leaving 20 bases between them. The CDR3 consists of 16 residues. The CDR3 DNA sequence: TGTGCCAGCAGCCCAGGGGCATCCGCTAGCACCAATGAGCAGTTCTTC. It is translated as CASSPGASASTNEQFF.